This T cell receptor beta chain was profiled in a study of cytomegalovirus exposure and HLA in healthy donors. The study's findings and limits: In the approximately 120 validation repertoires, a later analysis found that first-cohort TCR clusters tended to co-occur.

Regarding this clone: Its target is unknown.

Clones were read by immunoSEQ multiplex PCR, and TCRdb kept only the in-frame ones, dropping some. Of around 300,000 clones in the sample, 80% to 90% are singletons; the top ten hold over 0.95%. Germline-derived CDR1 and CDR2 are LNHDA and SQIVND (reference sequence). The V segment lost 5 bases and the J segment 5 bases; nucleotides outside the gene matches: 6. CDR3 size: 14 residues. Sequencing input: PBMCs. The chain has TRBV19 and TRBJ2-5, with TRBD2 matching over 9 bases. This clonotype was obtained from a woman aged 18-29 years in good health and CMV-seronegative. In DNA, the CDR3 is TGTGCCAGTAGTCTAAGGACTAGCGAGGAGACCCAGTACTTC. It specifies CASSLRTSEETQYF.